This passage covers 12 T cell receptor beta chains from one sample sequenced in a study of cytomegalovirus exposure and HLA in healthy donors. Profiled with immunoSEQ multiplex PCR; TCRdb holds only in-frame clones, not every one. The table includes 250,000 to 400,000 clones, 88% detected once. What was sequenced was PBMCs. The receptors here all came from a young man in good health and CMV-seronegative.

This clone was seen once. The rearrangement joins TRBV28 to TRBJ1-2; perhaps TRBD1 as D (5 bases). The CDR3 sequence is 14 residues long. The V end lost 3 bases, the J end lost 7 bases, and 15 bases lay between the germline ends. CDR1 and CDR2 (germline): MDHEN, SYDVKM. In DNA, the CDR3 is TGTGCCAGCAGTTTGTTCCAGGGAAATCTTGGCTACACCTTC. Translated: CASSLFQGNLGYTF.

The chain couples TRBV6-1 to TRBJ1-5; possible D gene TRBD1, 5 bases. The CDR3 contains 12 residues. CDR1 and CDR2 from the germline V gene are MNHNS and SASEGT. Trimming took off 6 bases at V and 11 bases at J, with 14 bases between the two ends. The CDR3 DNA follows: TGTGCCAGCAGCCGGTTTACAGGTTCCCAGCATTTT. This encodes CASSRFTGSQHF.

The CDR3 nucleotides are TGTGCCAGCAGCTCTTACGGTCGTCCTAGCAGAGGGACCCAGTACTTC. Translating it yields CASSSYGRPSRGTQYF. The chain joins TRBV11-2 to TRBJ2-5; D may be TRBD2 (5 bases). The CDR3 is 16 amino acids. V lost 4 bases, J lost 7 bases, and 22 bases lay in between. Germline V lookup: CDR1 SGHAT, CDR2 FQNNGV.

The chain has TRBV6-1 and TRBJ2-7, with 7 bases aligning to TRBD1. The J segment lost 6 bases and the V segment lost 10 bases, leaving 12 bases of the junction unmatched. CDR1 is MNHNS, CDR2 SASEGT, per germline. This CDR3 spans 13 amino acids. The CDR3 region is CATVQGVDGEQYF. The DNA for the CDR3 is TGTGCCACCGTTCAGGGGGTGGATGGCGAGCAGTACTTC.

The V gene is TRBV7-7, the J gene TRBJ2-5; the D is unclear. V was trimmed by 4 bases and J by 2 bases, leaving 11 bases between them. This CDR3 contains 14 residues. Germline CDR1 reads SSHAT; CDR2 reads FNYEAQ (reference sequence). DNA for the CDR3: TGTGCCAGCAGCTCCATGATCAGTCAAGAGACCCAGTACTTC. Its translation is CASSSMISQETQYF.

The CDR3 region has the DNA TGTGCCAGCAGCCAAGGGACTAGCGGGTCCAATGAGCAGTTCTTC. It yields the protein CASSQGTSGSNEQFF. This sequence joins TRBV6-5 and TRBJ2-1; TRBD2 agrees at 12 bases. V trimming: 6 bases; J trimming: 6 bases; junction bases outside the gene matches: 6. Germline CDR1 reads MNHEY; CDR2 reads SVGAGI. CDR3 length equals 15 residues.

The chain carries TRBV19 and TRBJ1-6; D unresolved. Germline V gives CDR1 LNHDA, CDR2 SQIVND (reference sequence). With 5 bases removed from V and 1 base from J, the gap between germline ends came to 9 bases. The CDR3 consists of 15 residues. The DNA of the CDR3 is TGTGCCAGTAGTCTTACGGAGTCCTATAATTCACCCCTCCACTTT. It translates to CASSLTESYNSPLHF.

This sequence joins TRBV7-9 and TRBJ2-3; 8 nucleotides match TRBD1. V lost 0 bases and J lost 2; bases outside the gene matches: 4. Germline V gene lookup returns CDR1 SEHNR and CDR2 FQNEAQ (reference sequence). The CDR3 runs to 16 residues. The CDR3 coding sequence is TGTGCCAGCAGCTTAGCTCCGGGACAGGTCACAGATACGCAGTATTTT. This codes for CASSLAPGQVTDTQYF.

This clone was counted only a few times. V and J are TRBV15 and TRBJ1-5; 7 positions match TRBD1. The trim removed 0 bases at V and 9 bases at J, leaving 5 bases unmatched. The CDR3 covers 14 residues. Per the germline V gene, CDR1 is LNHNV and CDR2 is YYDKDF (reference sequence). The CDR3: CATSRDQGDPPQHF. CDR3 nucleotides: TGTGCCACCAGCAGAGATCAGGGGGACCCGCCCCAGCATTTT.

V is TRBV11-2 and J is TRBJ2-2; 8 nucleotides align to TRBD2. This CDR3 has 16 residues. After removal of 5 bases from V and 1 base from J, the junction contained 6 bases not matched to a gene. Germline CDR1 reads SGHAT; CDR2 reads FQNNGV. CDR3 sequence (DNA): TGTGCCAGCAGCCCTATAAGCGGGGGGAACACCGGGGAGCTGTTTTTT. This codes for CASSPISGGNTGELFF.

The chain carries TRBV27 and TRBJ1-1, with TRBD1 matching over 7 bases. Germline V gene data show CDR1 as MNHEY and CDR2 as SMNVEV (reference sequence). The CDR3 has 13 residues. V was pared by 6 bases and J by 6 bases, with 7 bases of the junction left unmatched. The CDR3 nucleotides are TGTGCCAGCAGCTTCGGGCAGGGGGCTGAAGCTTTCTTT. Encoded protein: CASSFGQGAEAFF.

V usage is TRBV5-1 and J usage is TRBJ1-1; TRBD1 aligns across 11 bases. Trimming removed 0 bases from V and 10 bases from J; junction bases left unmatched: 11. CDR3 size: 16 residues. From germline, CDR1 is SGHRS and CDR2 YFSETQ. Here the CDR3 reads CASSLEWTGGPVGAFF. The CDR3 DNA is TGCGCCAGCAGCTTGGAGTGGACAGGGGGCCCCGTAGGAGCTTTCTTT.